This T cell receptor (beta chain) is from a study of blood T cell repertoires in COVID-19. For the study at large: Sample material is recorded as cDNA or gDNA derived from T cells, B-cell-depleted T cells, or PBMCs.

The CDR3 loop spans 14 amino acids. V trimming: 7 bases; J trimming: 8 bases; junction bases outside the gene matches: 12. Germline V CDR1 and CDR2: MDHEN, SYDVKM. Original processing methods: Amplification of reference gene primers provided the estimated nucleated cell counts. The protocol was immunoSEQ multiplex PCR, while the TCRdb copy is restricted to in-frame clones and leaves out a portion. That table supplies the V and J calls and clone size; D and trimming were determined from the DNA. The sample consists of around 130,000 clones, around 83% of them appearing once. This sequence originates from a human donor in a cohort sampled during active COVID-19. The V and J genes are TRBV28 and TRBJ1-1, with 8 bases that match TRBD1. Sequenced material: peripheral blood. The CDR3 spells CASIQQGGGTEAFF. The CDR3 nucleotides are TGTGCCAGCATTCAACAGGGGGGAGGGACAGAAGCTTTCTTT.